This paragraph reports one T cell receptor beta chain. The clone's antigen remains unknown. No quality values exist for individual bases; no much larger clone is one base distant. This sample was included in a study of CD8 T cells in Susac syndrome (dated by TCRdb to about 2019). Turning to the overall study: Whether CD8+ T cell activation and differentiation in Susac syndrome was antigen driven was tested using repertoire sequencing.

RNA was extracted using the RNeasy kit, and roughly 0.5 to 1 ug of the RNA was reverse transcribed with random hexamers. TCR beta CDR3 regions were amplified with the immunoSEQ multiplex PCR assay covering 54 Vbeta and 13 Jbeta segments. PCR amplification bias was corrected by using a synthetic template baseline for primer optimization and computational correction. From the authors' description of their analysis: Only productive sequences were kept, with reads annotated to V, D and J genes according to IMGT and analyzed in immunoSEQ Analyzer. To calculate clonality, Shannon entropy was normalized by log2 of the number of productive unique sequences and then subtracted from one. For each patient and control, public and private clones were evaluated within the 100 most prevalent clones. Clones were defined as Susac-specific if absent from the healthy and MS cohorts, from 1052 published viral clones and from other ImmuneACCESS disease sequences. TCRdb took the public reads, trimmed them with fastp at Q25, ran MiXCR for clone calling and kept in-frame beta chains. Rows are combined by CDR3 protein, so each entry shows the most common genes and DNA. None of the V and J calls come from the authors' own analysis; TCRdb made them. The sample includes nearly 200,000 distinct CDR3 sequences, with 90% to 95% observed a single time. Clones ranked in the top ten supply 0.085% to 0.095% of the sample.

CDR1 and CDR2 are read off the germline V gene (reference sequence) as SEHNR and FQNEAQ. Trimming takes 6 bases off V and 12 bases off J; junction bases not matched to a gene: 9. Spanning cysteine to phenylalanine, the CDR3 consists of 14 amino acids. Just the 42-base CDR3 DNA is kept, in frame starting at base 1. High-throughput TCR beta sequencing profiled peripheral blood CD8+ and CD4+ T cells from healthy donors, Susac syndrome patients and multiple sclerosis patients. Treatment-naive patients with stable or active relapsing-remitting disease fulfilling revised McDonald criteria were used as multiple sclerosis controls. CD8+ TEMRA cells were enriched by FACS, while bulk CD8+ and CD4+ T cells were purified by magnetic negative isolation. Blood was drawn into EDTA tubes, processed within 24 hours, and PBMCs were isolated by density gradient centrifugation. PBMCs intended for TCR sequencing were frozen in liquid nitrogen and were later thawed in a 37 degrees C water bath. Purity of sorted or isolated CD4+, CD8+ and CD8+ TEMRA cells was at least 90%.

Findings and caveats that apply to the study as a whole: The TCR sequencing and HLA analysis was acknowledged to have included a relatively small number of individuals.

This chain is built from TRBV7-9 and TRBJ1-6, with 9 junctional bases fitting TRBD1. The source is a human donor with multiple sclerosis. Sequenced sample: CD4+ T cells from PBMCs. Here the CDR3 is given as CASRTGTGRGPLHF. The DNA is TGTGCCAGCAGAACCGGGACAGGGCGGGGACCCCTCCACTTT.